This T cell receptor (beta chain) was found in a study of blood T cell repertoires in COVID-19. The overall study: Collection of acute and convalescent COVID-19 samples took place in the United States, Italy and Spain.

The V end lost 0 bases, the J end lost 6 bases, and 17 bases lay between the germline ends. Germline V gene sequence: CDR1 SGHRS, CDR2 YFSETQ. The CDR3 is 16 residues long. Methods used by the authors: Quantification of nucleated cells was approximated via reference gene primer amplification. Here immunoSEQ multiplex PCR was the method, and the copy in TCRdb shows in-frame clones only, minus some. V and J calls and clone size are as listed in that table; D and trimming were resolved from the DNA. The table shows a few hundred thousand clones, with about 86% occurring only once. The chain employs TRBV5-1 and TRBJ2-3; tentative D call: TRBD2 (6 bases). Sequencing was done on a sample of peripheral blood. The TCR comes from a woman in her 70s with COVID-19, enrolled during active disease. The CDR3 sequence: CASSLGAGLTKDTQYF. The CDR3 nucleotides are TGCGCCAGCAGCTTGGGAGCGGGTTTAACCAAGGATACGCAGTATTTT.